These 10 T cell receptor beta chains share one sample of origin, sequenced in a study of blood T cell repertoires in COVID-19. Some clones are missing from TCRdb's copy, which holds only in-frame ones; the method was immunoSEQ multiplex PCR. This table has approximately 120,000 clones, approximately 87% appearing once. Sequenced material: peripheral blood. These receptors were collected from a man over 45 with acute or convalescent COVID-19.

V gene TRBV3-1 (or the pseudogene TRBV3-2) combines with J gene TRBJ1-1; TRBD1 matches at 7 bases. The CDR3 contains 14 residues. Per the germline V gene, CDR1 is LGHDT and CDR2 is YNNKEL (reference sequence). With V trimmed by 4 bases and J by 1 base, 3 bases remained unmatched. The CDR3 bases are TGTGCCAGCAGCCCTAGACAGGGGAACACTGAAGCTTTCTTT. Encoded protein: CASSPRQGNTEAFF.

The CDR3 DNA reads as TGTGCCACCAGTGACCCCTCGACAGGGGAGGCCTACAATGAGCAGTTCTTC. Protein: CATSDPSTGEAYNEQFF. The J gene is TRBJ2-1, the V gene TRBV24-1; TRBD1 matches at 8 bases. Unmatched junction bases numbered 9, after V lost 4 bases and J lost 2 bases. Germline V CDR1 and CDR2: KGHDR, SFDVKD. The length of the CDR3 is 17 residues.

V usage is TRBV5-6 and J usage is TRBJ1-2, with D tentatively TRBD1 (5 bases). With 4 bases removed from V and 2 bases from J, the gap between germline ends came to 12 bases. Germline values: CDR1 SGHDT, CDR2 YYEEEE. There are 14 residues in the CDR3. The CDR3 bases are TGTGCCAGCAGCCTACCGACAGACAACTATGGCTACACCTTC. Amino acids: CASSLPTDNYGYTF.

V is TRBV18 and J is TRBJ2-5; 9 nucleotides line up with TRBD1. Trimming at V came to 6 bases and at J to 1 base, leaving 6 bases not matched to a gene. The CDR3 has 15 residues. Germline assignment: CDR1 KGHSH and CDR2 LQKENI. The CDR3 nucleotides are TGTGCCAGCTCGCCCAGGACAGGGGCCCAAGAGACCCAGTACTTC. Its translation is CASSPRTGAQETQYF.

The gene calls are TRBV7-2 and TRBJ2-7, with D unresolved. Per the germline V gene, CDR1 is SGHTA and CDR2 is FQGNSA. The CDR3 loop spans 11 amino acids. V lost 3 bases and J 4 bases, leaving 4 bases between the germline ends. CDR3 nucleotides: TGTGCCAGCAGCTTCAGTTACGAGCAGTACTTC. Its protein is CASSFSYEQYF.

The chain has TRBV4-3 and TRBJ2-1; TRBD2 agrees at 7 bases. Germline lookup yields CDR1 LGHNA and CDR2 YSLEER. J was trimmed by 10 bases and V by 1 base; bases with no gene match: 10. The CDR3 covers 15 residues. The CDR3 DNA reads TGCGCCAGCAGCCAAGTCAAGGGCGGGAGTCAAGAGCAGTTCTTC. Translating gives CASSQVKGGSQEQFF.

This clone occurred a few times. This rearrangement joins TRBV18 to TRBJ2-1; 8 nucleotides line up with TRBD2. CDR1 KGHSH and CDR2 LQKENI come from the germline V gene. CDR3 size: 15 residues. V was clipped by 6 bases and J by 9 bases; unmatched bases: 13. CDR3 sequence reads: CASSPISAGGGEQFF. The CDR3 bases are TGTGCCAGCTCGCCCATCTCCGCCGGGGGGGGTGAGCAGTTCTTC. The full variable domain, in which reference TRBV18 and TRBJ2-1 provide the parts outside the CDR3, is NAGVMQNPRHLVRRRGQEARLRCSPMKGHSHVYWYRQLPEEGLKFMVYLQKENIIDESGMPKERFSAEFPKEGPSILRIQQVVRGDSAAYFCASSPISAGGGEQFFGPGTRLTVL.

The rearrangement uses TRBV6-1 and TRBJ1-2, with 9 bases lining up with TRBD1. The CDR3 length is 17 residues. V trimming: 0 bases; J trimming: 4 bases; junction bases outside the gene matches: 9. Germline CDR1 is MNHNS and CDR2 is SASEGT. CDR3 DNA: TGTGCCAGCAGTGAAGCATGGGGGACAGGGACTAGCTATGGCTACACCTTC. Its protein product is CASSEAWGTGTSYGYTF.

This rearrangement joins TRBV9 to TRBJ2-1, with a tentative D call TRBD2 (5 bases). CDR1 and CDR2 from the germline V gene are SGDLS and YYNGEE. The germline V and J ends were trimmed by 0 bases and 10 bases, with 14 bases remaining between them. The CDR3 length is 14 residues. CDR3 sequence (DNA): TGTGCCAGCAGCGTAGCGGCTAGCCGCGGGGAGCAGTTCTTC. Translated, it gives CASSVAASRGEQFF.

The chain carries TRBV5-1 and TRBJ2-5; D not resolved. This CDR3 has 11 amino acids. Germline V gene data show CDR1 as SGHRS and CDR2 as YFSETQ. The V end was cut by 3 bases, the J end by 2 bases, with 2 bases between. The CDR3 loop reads CASSSQETQYF. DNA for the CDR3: TGCGCCAGCAGCTCTCAAGAGACCCAGTACTTC.